Listed here is a single T cell receptor beta chain. This sample is drawn from a study of blood T cell repertoires in COVID-19. Study summary: From the United States, Italy and Spain came samples of acute and convalescent COVID-19. From T cells, B-cell-depleted T cells, or PBMCs came the material, which was cDNA or gDNA.

This CDR3 comprises 12 residues. The germline gives CDR1 SQVTM, CDR2 ANQGSEA. With 4 bases removed from V and 7 bases from J, the gap between germline ends came to 14 bases. In the original processing: Researchers report that nucleated cell counts were estimated from reference gene primer amplification. Generated by immunoSEQ multiplex PCR, the TCRdb table keeps only in-frame clones and is missing some. V, J and clone size were drawn from that table, and D and trimming were deduced from the DNA. In the table there are some 250,000 clones, roughly four fifths of which are singletons. The chain has TRBV29-1 and TRBJ2-7; tentative D call: TRBD2 (5 bases). Sequencing was done on a sample of peripheral blood. This clonotype was sampled from a woman between 18 and 30 years old with acute or convalescent COVID-19. CDR3 amino acids: CSVGVRGLEQYF. CDR3 DNA: TGCAGCGTTGGAGTGCGAGGGTTAGAGCAGTACTTC.